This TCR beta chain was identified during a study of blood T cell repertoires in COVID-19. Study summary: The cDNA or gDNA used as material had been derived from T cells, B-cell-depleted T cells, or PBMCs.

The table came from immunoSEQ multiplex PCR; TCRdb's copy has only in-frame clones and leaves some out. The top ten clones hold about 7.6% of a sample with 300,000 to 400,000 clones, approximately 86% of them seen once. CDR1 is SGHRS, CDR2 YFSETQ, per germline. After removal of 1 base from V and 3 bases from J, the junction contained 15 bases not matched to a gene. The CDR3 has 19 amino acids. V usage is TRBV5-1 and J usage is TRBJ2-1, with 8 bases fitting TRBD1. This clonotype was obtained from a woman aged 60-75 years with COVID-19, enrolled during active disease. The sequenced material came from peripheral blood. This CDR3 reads CASSLYPRTLDRGYNEQFF. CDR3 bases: TGCGCCAGCAGCTTGTACCCCCGGACTCTAGACAGGGGCTACAATGAGCAGTTCTTC.